This TCR beta chain emerged from a study of PD-1 blockade in classical Hodgkin lymphoma. The wider study: Patients had nivolumab dosed at 3 mg/kg, delivered intravenously every 2 weeks.

The CDR3 has 19 amino acids. The V gene's germline CDR1 is SGDLS and CDR2 YYNGEE. V gave up 0 bases and J gave up 0 bases; unmatched junction bases: 10. General study findings and limits: For complete responders, baseline diversity was comparable to that of newly diagnosed patients.

Time point described: cycle 4 day 1 (C4D1), after six to seven weeks of nivolumab. There was relapse after autologous stem cell transplantation in every patient, and there was variation in brentuximab vedotin exposure. Patients reached a best response of complete response, partial response or progressive disease. Produced via immunoSEQ multiplex PCR; TCRdb's table is partial and in-frame only. The sample consists of about 90,000 clones, 90% of them appearing once. Note on this clone: Its specificity is unknown.

This chain links TRBV9 with TRBJ1-4; 8 bases fit TRBD1. Here the sequenced sample was peripheral blood mononuclear cells (PBMCs), taken before the fourth cycle of nivolumab. The clonotype was recovered from a human donor with classical Hodgkin lymphoma. CDR3 in amino acids: CASSVGGTGPLATNEKLFF. CDR3 DNA sequence: TGTGCCAGCAGCGTAGGAGGGACAGGACCCCTTGCAACTAATGAAAAACTGTTTTTT.